This entry lists 24 T cell receptor beta chains sequenced from one sample in a study of T cells after yellow fever vaccination (dated by TCRdb to about 2019). The treatment or condition label on this specimen signifies: live attenuated yellow fever vaccine strain. The library was obtained by 5' RACE. The instrument was an Illumina NovaSeq 6000. The public reads were reanalyzed by TCRdb: fastp trimming at Q25, MiXCR alignment, in-frame beta chains only. Each CDR3 protein appears once, grouped with its most common genes and DNA. In this sample the table shows more than 80,000 distinct CDR3 sequences, about 5.8% of which occur a single time. The ten largest clones represent under 50% of the sample. Material: CD8+ T cells sorted from PBMCs, obtained 10 days after the yellow fever booster vaccination. Receptors were obtained from a man younger than 30 who received the YFV17D yellow fever vaccine.

In this sample, this clonotype turned up a few times. The genes are TRBV7-2 and TRBJ2-3, with 15 bases matching TRBD2. The CDR3 totals 18 residues. Germline CDR1 reads SGHTA; CDR2 reads FQGNSA. V dropped 5 bases and J dropped 8; count of bases not matched to a gene: 14. CDR3 region: CASSKRPGLAGGQSTQYF. CDR3 DNA: TGTGCCAGCAGCAAACGACCGGGACTAGCGGGGGGCCAGTCTACGCAGTATTTT.

V and J are TRBV6-5 and TRBJ1-6, with D perhaps matching TRBD1 (5 bases). The CDR3 runs to 17 residues. The V gene's germline CDR1 is MNHEY and CDR2 SVGAGI. The V gene lost 0 bases and the J gene lost 7 bases, with 16 bases spanning the gap. The CDR3 reads CASSYSPGGAYNSPLHF. CDR3 DNA: TGTGCCAGCAGTTACTCGCCTGGCGGGGCGTACAATTCACCCCTCCACTTT.

This clonotype occurred many times. The DNA for the CDR3 is TGTGCCAGCAGCTTGGGGGTCACTATCGCTTCACCCCTCCACTTT. This gives the protein CASSLGVTIASPLHF. The chain carries TRBV5-6 and TRBJ1-6; no firm D call. This CDR3 is 15 amino acids long. Germline lookup yields CDR1 SGHDT and CDR2 YYEEEE. V lost 0 bases to trimming and J lost 9 bases, with 13 bases between them.

This clonotype was found a few times. The chain joins TRBV6-2 or TRBV6-3 to TRBJ2-7; 11 positions agree with TRBD1. V shed 0 bases, J shed 5 bases, and the junction held 6 bases outside the gene matches. This CDR3 has 16 amino acids. Germline loops: CDR1 MNHEY, CDR2 SVGEGT. CDR3 DNA sequence: TGTGCCAGCAGTTACTCAAGGGACAGGGGGGACAACGAGCAGTACTTC. Translation gives CASSYSRDRGDNEQYF.

This clonotype was counted between two and nine times. V usage is TRBV30 and J usage is TRBJ2-3; possibly TRBD2 for D (6 bases). CDR1 is GTSNPN, CDR2 SVGIG, per germline (reference sequence). Trimming shortened V by 4 bases and J by 5 bases, and 13 bases separated the two germline ends. The CDR3 has 13 residues. CDR3 DNA: TGTGCCTGGATACTCAACGGGGGAGATACGCAGTATTTT. This translates into CAWILNGGDTQYF.

This chain links TRBV12-3 or TRBV12-4 with TRBJ2-3; the match to TRBD2 covers 12 bases. The CDR3 loop spans 17 amino acids. Trimming cost V 6 bases and J 1 base; bases outside gene matches: 8. DNA for the CDR3: TGTGCCAGCAGCATACTAGCGGGGGGCCTGGGCACAGATACGCAGTATTTT. This translates into CASSILAGGLGTDTQYF.

This clonotype has only a few counts. The chain is built from TRBV7-3 and TRBJ2-1; possibly TRBD1 for D (6 bases). Germline values: CDR1 SGHTA, CDR2 FQGTGA. V was trimmed by 5 bases and J by 5 bases, leaving 19 bases between them. This CDR3 region has 16 residues. In DNA, the CDR3 is TGTGCCAGCAGCCCCTCGTTGAGGGGGTTAAACAATGAGCAGTTCTTC. Amino acid sequence: CASSPSLRGLNNEQFF.

This clonotype was counted many times. This sequence joins TRBV11-2 and TRBJ2-5; D ambiguous. The V end lost 2 bases, the J end lost 4 bases, and 5 bases lay between the germline ends. Germline CDR1 reads SGHAT; CDR2 reads FQNNGV. The CDR3 has 12 amino acids. CDR3 in amino acids: CASSLLGETQYF. In DNA form, the CDR3 reads TGTGCCAGCAGCTTACTCGGAGAGACCCAGTACTTC.

This chain connects TRBV12-3 or TRBV12-4 to TRBJ1-5; D unresolved. The CDR3 runs to 13 residues. V was trimmed by 3 bases and J by 7 bases, leaving 10 bases between them. CDR3: CASSFGGSQPQHF. The CDR3 region has the DNA TGTGCCAGCAGTTTTGGCGGGAGCCAGCCCCAGCATTTT.

This clonotype was detected only a few times. V is TRBV19 and J is TRBJ2-4, with 10 bases aligning to TRBD2. Losses at the gene ends were 6 bases for V and 8 bases for J; bases not matched to a gene: 22. The length of the CDR3 is 19 residues. The V gene's germline CDR1 is LNHDA and CDR2 SQIVND (reference sequence). The DNA for the CDR3 is TGTGCCAGTAGGCGTCCAGGGAGGACTAGCGGAATTTGGGAGGACATTCAGTACTTC. Translated: CASRRPGRTSGIWEDIQYF.

This clonotype was seen at least ten times. The genes are TRBV6-5 and TRBJ1-4, with D possibly matching TRBD1 (6 bases). In germline, CDR1 is MNHEY, CDR2 SVGAGI. The CDR3 is 15 amino acids. V lost 0 bases and J 1 base, leaving 6 bases between the germline ends. This CDR3 reads CASSYSGGTNEKLFF. The CDR3 nucleotides read TGTGCCAGCAGTTACTCAGGGGGAACTAATGAAAAACTGTTTTTT.

This clonotype has a handful of counts. The rearrangement uses TRBV14 and TRBJ2-3; TRBD2 matches at 11 bases. This CDR3 region has 15 residues. Trimming removed 2 bases from V and 4 bases from J; junction bases left unmatched: 2. Germline CDR1 reads SGHDN; CDR2 reads FVKESK. CDR3 loop: CASSQWTSGSDTQYF. The DNA for the CDR3 is TGTGCCAGCAGCCAATGGACTAGCGGGTCAGATACGCAGTATTTT. The whole variable domain, remainder taken from reference TRBV14 and TRBJ2-3, is EAGVTQFPSHSVIEKGQTVTLRCDPISGHDNLYWYRRVMGKEIKFLLHFVKESKQDESGMPNNRFLAERTGGTYSTLKVQPAELEDSGVYFCASSQWTSGSDTQYFGPGTRLTVL.

The chain combines TRBV3-1 with TRBJ1-2; 7 bases fit TRBD1. CDR3 length: 14 residues. The J segment lost 6 bases and the V segment lost 4 bases, leaving 8 bases of the junction unmatched. In germline, CDR1 is LGHDT, CDR2 YNNKEL (reference sequence). This chain's CDR3 is CASSPRGFGDGYTF. The DNA for the CDR3 is TGTGCCAGCAGCCCCAGGGGGTTCGGCGATGGCTACACCTTC.

This clonotype was seen a handful of times. The CDR3 nucleotides read TGTGCCAGCAGTTACACGAGCGGGGGGGCCACAGATACGCAGTATTTT. It translates to CASSYTSGGATDTQYF. The chain uses TRBV6-5 and TRBJ2-3; 10 bases fit TRBD2. The J segment lost 2 bases and the V segment lost 2 bases, leaving 4 bases of the junction unmatched. The CDR3 consists of 16 residues. The germline V gene has CDR1 MNHEY and CDR2 SVGAGI.

Many counts were recorded for this clonotype. V is TRBV7-9 and J is TRBJ1-1; D is ambiguous. Trimming shortened V by 2 bases and J by 4 bases, and 5 bases separated the two germline ends. The CDR3 has 12 residues. Germline V lookup: CDR1 SEHNR, CDR2 FQNEAQ (reference sequence). The CDR3 loop is CASSLPITEAFF. Here the CDR3 DNA reads TGTGCCAGCAGCTTACCCATCACTGAAGCTTTCTTT.

The gene calls are TRBV7-2 and TRBJ2-4; the D is unclear. There are 15 residues in the CDR3. Germline CDR1 SGHTA, CDR2 FQGNSA. Trimming cost V 5 bases and J 6 bases, with 17 bases left between them. CDR3 in DNA: TGTGCCAGCAGCAACCCCATCCTAGAGCCAAACATTCAGTACTTC. Translating it yields CASSNPILEPNIQYF.

The chain joins TRBV6-5 to TRBJ2-7; 9 nucleotides line up with TRBD2. Germline CDR1 reads MNHEY; CDR2 reads SVGAGI. The V and J ends lost 0 bases and 0 bases, in that order; junction bases with no gene match: 3. This CDR3 is 16 amino acids long. CDR3 DNA sequence: TGTGCCAGCAGTTACTCTAGCGGGGGTAGCTCCTACGAGCAGTACTTC. Its protein is CASSYSSGGSSYEQYF.

The chain joins TRBV12-3 or TRBV12-4 to TRBJ2-7, with D perhaps TRBD1 or TRBD2 (5 bases each). CDR3 length: 13 residues. The V and J ends lost 6 bases and 1 base respectively, with 10 bases between them. The CDR3 nucleotides are TGTGCCAGCAGGGGGTGGGGGTCCTACGAGCAGTACTTC. Its translation: CASRGWGSYEQYF.

J is TRBJ2-3 and V is TRBV19, with D uncertain. The CDR3 is 14 amino acids. CDR1 LNHDA and CDR2 SQIVND come from the germline V gene (reference sequence). V lost 0 bases, J lost 0 bases, and 4 bases lay in between. For the CDR3, the DNA is TGTGCCAGTAGTATAGATCCGAGCACAGATACGCAGTATTTT. It encodes CASSIDPSTDTQYF. Filled out from reference TRBV19 and TRBJ2-3, the complete variable domain reads DGGITQSPKYLFRKEGQNVTLSCEQNLNHDAMYWYRQDPGQGLRLIYYSQIVNDFQKGDIAEGYSVSREKKESFPLTVTSAQKNPTAFYLCASSIDPSTDTQYFGPGTRLTVL.

This clonotype was counted a few times. The V call is TRBV7-6, the J call TRBJ2-1; 16 bases agree with TRBD2. Germline V CDR1 and CDR2: SGHVS, FNYEAQ. The ends lost 5 bases at V and 8 bases at J; junction bases unmatched: 9. This CDR3 is built from 17 residues. The CDR3 bases are TGTGCCAGCAGCCCCGGGACTAGCGGGGGGGCGAGAGATGAGCAGTTCTTC. Its protein is CASSPGTSGGARDEQFF.

This clonotype was seen only a few times. V and J are TRBV11-2 and TRBJ2-2, with unresolved D. The germline CDR1 and CDR2 sequences are SGHAT and FQNNGV. V lost 1 base, J lost 0 bases, and 9 bases lay in between. The CDR3 is 16 amino acids. CDR3 loop: CASSLVPQANTGELFF. The CDR3, as DNA: TGTGCCAGCAGCTTAGTCCCTCAGGCGAACACCGGGGAGCTGTTTTTT.

This clonotype was counted only a few times. This CDR3 reads CASSFGFSDPNSDGYTF. The CDR3 nucleotides are TGTGCCAGCAGTTTCGGGTTTTCTGACCCTAACTCTGATGGCTACACCTTC. The chain recombines TRBV12-3 or TRBV12-4 with TRBJ1-2; D remains unclear. The CDR3 runs 17 residues. Trimming shortened V by 3 bases and J by 6 bases, and 23 bases separated the two germline ends.

V usage is TRBV7-6 and J usage is TRBJ2-1; D may match TRBD1 or TRBD2 (5 bases each). V was cut by 0 bases and J by 4 bases, with 7 bases left in between. The CDR3 has 14 amino acids. The germline V gene encodes CDR1 SGHVS and CDR2 FNYEAQ. The CDR3 DNA is TGTGCCAGCAGCTTAGCGGGGGATTACAATGAGCAGTTCTTC. Encoded protein: CASSLAGDYNEQFF.

This chain connects TRBV10-2 to TRBJ1-1; D ambiguous. Per germline, CDR1 WSHSY and CDR2 SAAADI. Trimming took off 5 bases at V and 4 bases at J, with 14 bases between the two ends. CDR3 length equals 14 residues. The CDR3 here is CASSLGFRSTEAFF. CDR3 bases: TGCGCCAGCAGTCTTGGGTTTAGGAGCACTGAAGCTTTCTTT.